The 10 T cell receptor beta chains reported below all come from one sample, sequenced in a study of radiotherapy plus CTLA-4 blockade in lung cancer. The data were produced by immunoSEQ multiplex PCR, yet TCRdb's version contains in-frame clones alone and is incomplete. The sample contains approximately 40,000 clones, around 77% of which appear only once. Sequencing was performed on peripheral blood, taken from a patient treated with radiotherapy plus ipilimumab. Every receptor here comes from a human donor with non-small cell lung cancer whose response to radiotherapy plus ipilimumab could not be evaluated.

A note on this clone: One end of the junction varies from germline; a read error may be responsible. The chain is built from TRBV7-7 and TRBJ2-3; the match to TRBD1 covers 7 bases. The CDR3 loop spans 15 amino acids. Germline CDR1 is SSHAT and CDR2 is FNYEAQ (reference sequence). In DNA, the CDR3 is TGTGCTAGCAGCTTAACAGGGGTGGGCACAGATACGCAGTATTTT. Translating it yields CASSLTGVGTDTQYF.

CDR3 sequence: CASSPRGGLIQDEQYF. The CDR3, as DNA: TGTGCCAGCAGCCCTAGGGGGGGGCTAATACAAGACGAGCAGTACTTC. The chain uses TRBV7-6 and TRBJ2-7; TRBD2 might be the D (7 bases). V gave up 5 bases and J gave up 5 bases, with 22 bases separating them. Germline V gene sequence: CDR1 SGHVS, CDR2 FNYEAQ. This CDR3 spans 16 amino acids.

The chain joins TRBV2 to TRBJ2-5, with 7 bases that match TRBD2. The end of the DNA is better explained by TRBJ2-7, so the J call may be wrong. CDR1 is SNHLY, CDR2 FYNNEI, per germline. This CDR3 is 12 amino acids long. Here the CDR3 DNA reads TGTGCCACCGAAAGGGGAGGGCTCGAGCAGTACTTC. Translation gives CATERGGLEQYF.

V and J are TRBV5-4 and TRBJ2-3, with TRBD2 matching over 15 bases. CDR1 and CDR2 from the germline V gene are SGHNT and YYREEE (reference sequence). There are 16 residues in the CDR3. V shed 4 bases, J shed 5 bases, and the junction held 5 bases outside the gene matches. The CDR3 coding sequence is TGTGCCAGCAGCCCGGGACTAGCGGGGGGTGGAGATACGCAGTATTTT. This codes for CASSPGLAGGGDTQYF.

This sequence joins TRBV28 and TRBJ1-1; D ambiguous. CDR1 MDHEN and CDR2 SYDVKM come from the germline V gene. Trimming shortened V by 1 base and J by 7 bases, and 7 bases separated the two germline ends. This CDR3 comprises 12 residues. The CDR3 sequence is CASSLFGIEAFF. The CDR3, as DNA: TGTGCCAGCAGTTTATTCGGGATTGAAGCTTTCTTT. Filled out from reference TRBV28 and TRBJ1-1, the complete variable domain reads DVKVTQSSRYLVKRTGEKVFLECVQDMDHENMFWYRQDPGLGLRLIYFSYDVKMKEKGDIPEGYSVSREKKERFSLILESASTNQTSMYLCASSLFGIEAFFGQGTRLTVV.

The chain carries TRBV5-1 and TRBJ1-5; 10 bases align to TRBD1. V shed 4 bases and J 5 bases; nucleotides not matched to a gene: 6. CDR1 is SGHRS, CDR2 YFSETQ, per germline. This CDR3 contains 15 residues. The CDR3, as DNA: TGCGCCAGCAGCCGGACAGGGGGGGCCGATCAGCCCCAGCATTTT. Translating gives CASSRTGGADQPQHF.

The genes are TRBV9 and TRBJ2-3, with 11 bases lining up with TRBD1. The V and J ends lost 10 bases and 4 bases, in that order; junction bases with no gene match: 5. The CDR3 runs 13 residues. Germline V gene data show CDR1 as SGDLS and CDR2 as YYNGEE. CDR3 region: CAGGQGASDTQYF. The CDR3 DNA follows: TGTGCCGGAGGACAGGGGGCATCAGATACGCAGTATTTT. The whole variable domain, filled in from reference TRBV9 and TRBJ2-3, reads DSGVTQTPKHLITATGQRVTLRCSPRSGDLSVYWYQQSLDQGLQFLIQYYNGEERAKGNILERFSAQQFPDLHSELNLSSLELGDSALYFCAGGQGASDTQYFGPGTRLTVL.

The chain combines TRBV28 with TRBJ1-2; 7 positions agree with TRBD1. Losses at the gene ends were 5 bases for V and 4 bases for J; bases not matched to a gene: 19. CDR1 is MDHEN and CDR2 is SYDVKM in the germline V gene. The CDR3 totals 18 residues. The CDR3: CASSTRVALGQQLYGYTF. CDR3 nucleotides: TGTGCCAGCAGTACACGAGTGGCCTTGGGACAGCAACTCTATGGCTACACCTTC.

This chain links TRBV4-2 with TRBJ1-1; no firm D call. Trimming shortened V by 1 base and J by 3 bases, and 15 bases separated the two germline ends. Germline V lookup: CDR1 LGHNA, CDR2 YNFKEQ. The length of the CDR3 is 16 residues. CDR3 loop: CASSQVSLTGDTEAFF. The CDR3 DNA sequence: TGTGCCAGCAGCCAAGTCTCCCTAACGGGTGACACTGAAGCTTTCTTT.

The V call is TRBV5-6, the J call TRBJ2-3; no clear D. Between the trimmed V and J ends, which lost 4 bases and 1 base, there was a span of 13 bases. Per the germline V gene, CDR1 is SGHDT and CDR2 is YYEEEE. CDR3 length: 15 residues. CDR3 sequence reads: CASSGPGRGTDTQYF. For the CDR3, the DNA is TGTGCCAGCAGCGGCCCGGGTCGCGGCACAGATACGCAGTATTTT.